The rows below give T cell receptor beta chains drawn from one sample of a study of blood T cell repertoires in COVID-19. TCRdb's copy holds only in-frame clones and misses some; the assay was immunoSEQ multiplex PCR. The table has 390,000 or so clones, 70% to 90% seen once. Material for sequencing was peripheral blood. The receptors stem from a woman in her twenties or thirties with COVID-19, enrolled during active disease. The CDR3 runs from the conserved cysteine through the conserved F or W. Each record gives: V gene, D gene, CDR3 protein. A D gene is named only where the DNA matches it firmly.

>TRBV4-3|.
CASSQDLGPYEQYF
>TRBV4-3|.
CASSQAAYTVETQYF
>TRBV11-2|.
CASSLLAGRETQYF
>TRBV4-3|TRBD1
CASSQDSGTGVGYTF
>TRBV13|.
CASSLGGKNYGYTF
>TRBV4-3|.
CASSQDPDHRRGELFF
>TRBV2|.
CASSLLNQPQHF
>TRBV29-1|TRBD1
CSVGDRGPSGANVLTF
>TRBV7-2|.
CASSLGLGGYTF
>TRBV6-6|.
CASSPFGGGAHYNEQFF
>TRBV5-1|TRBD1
CASSLVRTGHNSPLHF
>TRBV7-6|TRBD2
CASSRQTSGLYNEQFF
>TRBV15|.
CATSRDLRGGNTIYF
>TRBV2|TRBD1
CASRDRDTGELFF
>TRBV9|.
CASSVTGKSTGELFF
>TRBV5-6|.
CASSLAVPSSYNEQFF
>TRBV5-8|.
CASSRWGRATEAFF
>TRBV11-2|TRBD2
CASSLLAGGTGRVGEQYF
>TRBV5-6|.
CASSPGYLGFDSNQPQHF
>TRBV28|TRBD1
CASSLPGQGARQTQYF
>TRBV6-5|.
CASSNRENQPQHF
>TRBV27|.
CASSPEAMGNYGYTF
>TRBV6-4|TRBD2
CASSSGLASYNEQFF
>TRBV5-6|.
CASSLTGLQETQYF
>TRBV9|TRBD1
CASSDPGQAENTGELFF
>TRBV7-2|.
CASSSRVTYNEQFF
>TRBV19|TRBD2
CASSIVRTSGAGELFF
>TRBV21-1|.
CASSLLLNGTGNYEQYF
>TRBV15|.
CATSRDQTDTDTQYF
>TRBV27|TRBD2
CASSRSGGIYNEQFF
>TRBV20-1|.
CSGDGYTF
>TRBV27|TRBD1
CASSLETGGFFSTDTQYF
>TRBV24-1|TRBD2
CATSDPRTSGRGETQYF
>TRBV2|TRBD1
CASSEGRHRGTGNTIYF
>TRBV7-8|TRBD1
CASSVRVVTGGSQPQHF
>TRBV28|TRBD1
CASREQGASSGNTIYF
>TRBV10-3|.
CAIIGQNGNTIYF
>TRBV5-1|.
CASSLQQGVNTEAFF
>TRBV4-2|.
CASSQEGAEAFF
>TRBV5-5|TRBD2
CASSRDGTTHNEQFF
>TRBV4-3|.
CASSQVLLTGYNQPQHF
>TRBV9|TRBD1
CASSAGTGATSGNTIYF
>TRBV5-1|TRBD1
CASSTTGTANTEAFF
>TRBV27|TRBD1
CASSLRGQGTGNTIYF
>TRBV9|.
CASSGALAHRRTGELFF
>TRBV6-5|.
CASRGLGIGELFF
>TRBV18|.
CASSPLERYQETQYF
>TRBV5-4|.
CASSLAAGGHNEQFF
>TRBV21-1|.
CASTSDRMISSYNSPLHF
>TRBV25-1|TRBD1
CASSESGQGQKNTIYF
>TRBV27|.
CASSLSWGGNTEAFF
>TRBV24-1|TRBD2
CATSDSSAGGFFYNEQFF
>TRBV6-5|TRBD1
CASSWAGQGTDTQYF
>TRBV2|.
CVSASTDTQYF
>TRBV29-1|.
CSVGGLQETQYF
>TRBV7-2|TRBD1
CASSRRTGRYSNQPQHF
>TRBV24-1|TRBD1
CATSEPGQGLEQFF
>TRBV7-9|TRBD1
CASSPSTGTNTDTQYF
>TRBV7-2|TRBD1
CASSSNRGTNEQFF
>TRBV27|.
CASSLLLGSTGELFF